What follows are 3 T cell receptor beta chains derived from one specimen sequenced in a study of T cell responses to AZD1222 COVID-19 vaccine. Generated by immunoSEQ multiplex PCR, the TCRdb table keeps only in-frame clones and is missing some. The sample yields 140,000 to 150,000 clones, about 86% seen once. Source: peripheral blood, taken 28 days after the second AZD1222 dose. The receptors stem from an adult who received the AZD1222 COVID-19 vaccine.

Only one count was recorded for this clone. This chain joins TRBV6-5 and TRBJ1-1; D unresolved. V lost 0 bases and J 4 bases, leaving 12 bases between the germline ends. The CDR3 is 15 amino acids. The germline gives CDR1 MNHEY, CDR2 SVGAGI. CDR3 protein: CASSYSRRTTTEAFF. In DNA, the CDR3 is TGTGCCAGCAGTTACTCGAGAAGGACGACCACTGAAGCTTTCTTT.

This clone occurred once. The gene calls are TRBV7-2 and TRBJ2-5, with 7 bases identical to TRBD2. The CDR3 consists of 16 residues. Per germline, CDR1 SGHTA and CDR2 FQGNSA. After removal of 2 bases from V and 5 bases from J, the junction contained 11 bases not matched to a gene. The CDR3, as DNA: TGTGCCAGCAGCTTACTTGGCGGGGGAGGCGGCGAGACCCAGTACTTC. Amino acids: CASSLLGGGGGETQYF.

The V call is TRBV6-6, the J call TRBJ2-3, with D possibly being TRBD2 (6 bases). Germline V gives CDR1 MNHNY, CDR2 SVGAGI (reference sequence). CDR3 length: 16 residues. The germline V and J ends were trimmed by 2 bases and 3 bases, with 15 bases remaining between them. In nucleotides, the CDR3 is TGTGCCAGCAGTTACCCCCCCGGGAGAGGTACAGATACGCAGTATTTT. It yields the protein CASSYPPGRGTDTQYF.